Shown below are 3 T cell receptor beta chains from a single sample sequenced in a study of blood T cell repertoires in COVID-19 (dated by TCRdb to about 2020). Libraries were prepared through the immunoSEQ multiplex PCR assay. Not all clones reach the TCRdb copy of this immuneACCESS table, which keeps in-frame sequences only. Checked studies attribute under half of the gap to unresolved V genes and leave the rest unexplained. Counted in this sample were approximately 69,000 clones; 82% of them appeared once. Together, the top ten hold 1.8% of the sample. Material: peripheral blood. The receptors were sampled from a woman in her sixties with acute or convalescent COVID-19.

The J gene is TRBJ2-7, the V gene TRBV10-1; D not certain. The germline CDR1 and CDR2 sequences are WNHNN and SYGVQD (reference sequence). V was pared by 4 bases and J by 7 bases, with 14 bases between. There are 13 residues in the CDR3. CDR3 DNA sequence: TGCGCCAGCAGTGCCTTCTCTGTCGGGGAGCAGTACTTC. This gives the protein CASSAFSVGEQYF.

The chain combines TRBV18 with TRBJ2-7, with 9 bases fitting TRBD1. The ends lost 5 bases at V and 3 bases at J; junction bases unmatched: 5. The CDR3 runs to 14 residues. Germline V CDR1 and CDR2: KGHSH, LQKENI. The CDR3: CASSSGTGSYEQYF. The CDR3 nucleotides read TGTGCCAGCTCATCCGGGACAGGGAGCTACGAGCAGTACTTC.

This clone has a single count. The V gene is TRBV5-1, the J gene TRBJ2-5; D gene uncertain. The CDR3 has 14 residues. Trimming shortened V by 4 bases and J by 1 base, and 11 bases separated the two germline ends. Germline assignment: CDR1 SGHRS and CDR2 YFSETQ. This CDR3 reads CASSPQRPQETQYF. The CDR3 bases are TGCGCCAGCAGCCCGCAGAGGCCCCAAGAGACCCAGTACTTC.